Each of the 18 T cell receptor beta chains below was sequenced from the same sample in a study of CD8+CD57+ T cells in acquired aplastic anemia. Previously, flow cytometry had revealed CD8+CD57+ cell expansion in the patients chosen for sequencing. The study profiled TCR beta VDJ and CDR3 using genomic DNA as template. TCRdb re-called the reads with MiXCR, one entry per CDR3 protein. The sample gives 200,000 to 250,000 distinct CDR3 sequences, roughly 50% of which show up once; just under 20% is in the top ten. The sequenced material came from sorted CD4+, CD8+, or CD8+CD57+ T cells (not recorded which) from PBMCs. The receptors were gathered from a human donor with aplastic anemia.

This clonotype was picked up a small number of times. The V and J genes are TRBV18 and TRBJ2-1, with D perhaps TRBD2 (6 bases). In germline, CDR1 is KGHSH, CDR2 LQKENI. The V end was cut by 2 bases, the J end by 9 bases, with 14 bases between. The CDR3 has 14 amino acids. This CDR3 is CASSPALRGSEQFF. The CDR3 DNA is TGTGCCAGCTCACCAGCCCTACGGGGGTCTGAGCAGTTCTTC.

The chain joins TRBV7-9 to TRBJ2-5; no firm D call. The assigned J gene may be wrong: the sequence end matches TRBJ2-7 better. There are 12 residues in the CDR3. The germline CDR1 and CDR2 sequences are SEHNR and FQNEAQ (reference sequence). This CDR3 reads CASILGSYEQYF. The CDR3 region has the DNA TGTGCCAGCATCTTGGGCTCCTACGAGCAGTACTTC.

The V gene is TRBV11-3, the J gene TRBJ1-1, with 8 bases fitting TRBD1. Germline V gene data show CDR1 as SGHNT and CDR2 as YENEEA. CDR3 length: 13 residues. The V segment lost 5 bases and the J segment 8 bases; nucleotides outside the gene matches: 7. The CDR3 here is CASSLGTGLEAFF. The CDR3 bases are TGTGCCAGCAGCCTAGGGACAGGACTAGAAGCTTTCTTT.

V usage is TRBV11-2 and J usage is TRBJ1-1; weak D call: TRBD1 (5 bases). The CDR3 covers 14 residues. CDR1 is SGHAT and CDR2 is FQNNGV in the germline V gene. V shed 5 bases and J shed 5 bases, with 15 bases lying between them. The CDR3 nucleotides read TGTGCCAGCAGCCTACAGGTTCAGAAAACTGAAGCTTTCTTT. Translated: CASSLQVQKTEAFF.

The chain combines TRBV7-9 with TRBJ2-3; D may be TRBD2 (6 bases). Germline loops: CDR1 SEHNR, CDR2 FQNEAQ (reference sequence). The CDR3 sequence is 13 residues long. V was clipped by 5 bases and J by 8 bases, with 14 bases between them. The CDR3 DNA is TGTGCCAGCAGCCTGGACTCCGGGGGTACGCAGTATTTT. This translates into CASSLDSGGTQYF.

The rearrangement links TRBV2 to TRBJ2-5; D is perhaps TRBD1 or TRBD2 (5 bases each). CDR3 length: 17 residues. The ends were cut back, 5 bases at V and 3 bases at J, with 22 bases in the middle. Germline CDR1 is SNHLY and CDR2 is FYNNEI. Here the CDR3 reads CASSLGYTGGAEETQYF. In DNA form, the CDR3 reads TGTGCCAGCAGTTTAGGGTACACAGGAGGCGCAGAAGAGACCCAGTACTTC.

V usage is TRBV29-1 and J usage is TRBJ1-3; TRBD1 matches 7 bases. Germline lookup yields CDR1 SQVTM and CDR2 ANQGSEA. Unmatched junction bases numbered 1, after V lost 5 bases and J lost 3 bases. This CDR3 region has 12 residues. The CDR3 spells CSVTGVGNTIYF. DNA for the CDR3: TGCAGCGTTACAGGGGTTGGAAACACCATATATTTT.

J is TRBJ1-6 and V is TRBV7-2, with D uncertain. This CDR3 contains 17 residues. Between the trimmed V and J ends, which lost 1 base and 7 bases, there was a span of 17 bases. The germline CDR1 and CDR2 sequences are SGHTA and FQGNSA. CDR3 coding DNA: TGTGCCAGCAGCTTAGGGGGTATTCAGAGACTCAATTCACCCCTCCACTTT. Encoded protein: CASSLGGIQRLNSPLHF.

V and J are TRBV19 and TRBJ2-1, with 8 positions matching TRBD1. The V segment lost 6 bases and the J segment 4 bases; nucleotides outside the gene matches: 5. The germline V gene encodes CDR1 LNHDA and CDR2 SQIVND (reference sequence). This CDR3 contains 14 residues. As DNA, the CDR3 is TGTGCCAGTAGAGCGACAGGGGCATACAATGAGCAGTTCTTC. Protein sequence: CASRATGAYNEQFF.

CDR3 protein: CASRDYELRSEQFF. Written as DNA, the CDR3 is TGCGCCAGCAGGGACTATGAGCTTCGTAGCGAGCAGTTCTTC. The gene calls are TRBV10-2 and TRBJ2-1; the D gene is possibly TRBD2 (6 bases). The CDR3 consists of 14 residues. Germline V CDR1 and CDR2: WSHSY, SAAADI. V lost 6 bases, J lost 10 bases, and 19 bases lay in between.

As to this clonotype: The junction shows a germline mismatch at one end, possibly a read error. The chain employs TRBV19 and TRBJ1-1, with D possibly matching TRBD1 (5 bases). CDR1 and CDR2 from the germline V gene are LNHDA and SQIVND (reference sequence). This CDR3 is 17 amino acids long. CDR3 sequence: CASSSGEDVGGRTEAFF. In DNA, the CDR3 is TGTGCCAGTAGCAGCGGTGAGGACGTCGGGGGTAGGACTGAGGCTTTCTTT.

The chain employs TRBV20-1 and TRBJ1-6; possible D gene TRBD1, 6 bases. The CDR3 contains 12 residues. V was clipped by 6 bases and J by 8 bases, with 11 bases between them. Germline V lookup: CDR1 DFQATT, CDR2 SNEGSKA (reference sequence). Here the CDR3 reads CSARGSYSPLHF. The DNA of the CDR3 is TGCAGTGCAAGGGGGTCGTATTCACCCCTCCACTTT.

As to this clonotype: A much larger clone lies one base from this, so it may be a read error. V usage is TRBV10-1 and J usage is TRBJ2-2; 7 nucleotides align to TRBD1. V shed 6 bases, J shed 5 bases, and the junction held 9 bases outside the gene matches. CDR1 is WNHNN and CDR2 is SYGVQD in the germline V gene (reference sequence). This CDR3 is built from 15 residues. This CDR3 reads CASSPGAGGTGELFF. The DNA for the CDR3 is TGCGCCAGCAGCCCCGGGGCAGGGGGTACCGGGGAGCTGTTTTTT.

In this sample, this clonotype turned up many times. The CDR3 DNA sequence: TGCGCCAGCAGCCAAGATACAGCGGGGGGGGGCAATGAGCAGTTCTTC. Its protein is CASSQDTAGGGNEQFF. The chain joins TRBV4-1 to TRBJ2-1; 10 positions agree with TRBD2. Germline-derived CDR1 and CDR2 are MGHRA and YSYEKL. V lost 0 bases and J lost 6; bases outside the gene matches: 5. The CDR3 runs to 16 residues.

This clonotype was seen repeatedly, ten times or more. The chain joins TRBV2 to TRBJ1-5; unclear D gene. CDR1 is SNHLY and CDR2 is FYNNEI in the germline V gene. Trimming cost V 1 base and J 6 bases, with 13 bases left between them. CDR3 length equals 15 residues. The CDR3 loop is CASSEGIGRTQPQHF. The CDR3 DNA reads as TGTGCCAGCAGTGAAGGCATCGGCCGGACTCAGCCCCAGCATTTT.

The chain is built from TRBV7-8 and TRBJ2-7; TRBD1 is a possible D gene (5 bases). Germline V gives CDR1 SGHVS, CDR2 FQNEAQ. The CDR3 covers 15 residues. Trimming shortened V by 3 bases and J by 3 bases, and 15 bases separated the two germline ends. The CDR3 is CASSLKGRELYEQYF. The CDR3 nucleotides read TGTGCCAGCAGCTTGAAAGGCAGGGAACTCTACGAGCAGTACTTC.

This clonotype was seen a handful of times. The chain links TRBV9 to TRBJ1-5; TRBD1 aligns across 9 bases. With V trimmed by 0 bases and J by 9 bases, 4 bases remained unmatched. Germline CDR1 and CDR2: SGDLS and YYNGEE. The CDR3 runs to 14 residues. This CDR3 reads CASSVGYRGRPQHF. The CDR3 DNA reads TGTGCCAGCAGCGTAGGGTACAGGGGGCGGCCCCAGCATTTT. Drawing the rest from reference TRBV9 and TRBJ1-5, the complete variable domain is DSGVTQTPKHLITATGQRVTLRCSPRSGDLSVYWYQQSLDQGLQFLIQYYNGEERAKGNILERFSAQQFPDLHSELNLSSLELGDSALYFCASSVGYRGRPQHFGDGTRLSIL.

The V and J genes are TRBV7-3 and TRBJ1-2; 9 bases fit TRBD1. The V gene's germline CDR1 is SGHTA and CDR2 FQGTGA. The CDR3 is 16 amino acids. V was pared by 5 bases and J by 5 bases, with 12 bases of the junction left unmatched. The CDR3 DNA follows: TGTGCCAGCAGCCCTCTCGGGACAGGGAACGTATATGGCTACACCTTC. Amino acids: CASSPLGTGNVYGYTF.